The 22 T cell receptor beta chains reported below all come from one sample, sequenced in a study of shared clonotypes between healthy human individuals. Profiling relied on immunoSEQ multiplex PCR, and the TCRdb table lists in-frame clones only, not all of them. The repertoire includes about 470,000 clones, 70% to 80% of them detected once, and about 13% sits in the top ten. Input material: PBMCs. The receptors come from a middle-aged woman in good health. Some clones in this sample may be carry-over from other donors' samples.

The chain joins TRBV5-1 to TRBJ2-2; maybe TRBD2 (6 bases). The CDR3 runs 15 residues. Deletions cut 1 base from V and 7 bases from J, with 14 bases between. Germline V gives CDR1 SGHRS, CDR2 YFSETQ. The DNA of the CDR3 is TGCGCCAGCAGCTTGTCTCAGACCGGGGGCGGGGAGCTGTTTTTT. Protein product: CASSLSQTGGGELFF. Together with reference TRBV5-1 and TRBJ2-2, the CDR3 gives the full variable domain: KAGVTQTPRYLIKTRGQQVTLSCSPISGHRSVSWYQQTPGQGLQFLFEYFSETQRNKGNFPGRFSGRQFSNSRSEMNVSTLELGDSALYLCASSLSQTGGGELFFGEGSRLTVL.

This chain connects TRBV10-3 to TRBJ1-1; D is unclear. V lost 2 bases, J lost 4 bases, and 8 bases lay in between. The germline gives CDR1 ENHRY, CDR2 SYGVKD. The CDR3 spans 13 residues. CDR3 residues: CAISERRATEAFF. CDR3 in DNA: TGTGCCATCAGTGAGAGGCGGGCCACTGAAGCTTTCTTT.

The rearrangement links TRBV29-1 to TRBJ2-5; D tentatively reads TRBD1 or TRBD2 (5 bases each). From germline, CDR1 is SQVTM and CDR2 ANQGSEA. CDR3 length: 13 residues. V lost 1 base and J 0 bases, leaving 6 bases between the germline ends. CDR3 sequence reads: CSVEGGHQETQYF. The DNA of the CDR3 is TGCAGCGTTGAAGGGGGACACCAAGAGACCCAGTACTTC.

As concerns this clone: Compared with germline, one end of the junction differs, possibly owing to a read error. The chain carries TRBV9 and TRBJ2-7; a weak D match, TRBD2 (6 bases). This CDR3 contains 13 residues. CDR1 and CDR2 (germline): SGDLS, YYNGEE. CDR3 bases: TGTGCCAGCAGCGCGGGACTTTCCTCCGAGCAGTACTTC. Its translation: CASSAGLSSEQYF.

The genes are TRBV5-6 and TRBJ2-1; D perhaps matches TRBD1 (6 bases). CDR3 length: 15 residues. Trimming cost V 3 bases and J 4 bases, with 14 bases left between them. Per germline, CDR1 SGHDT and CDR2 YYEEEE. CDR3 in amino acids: CASSWGRTDYNEQFF. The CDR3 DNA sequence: TGTGCCAGCAGCTGGGGGCGGACCGATTACAATGAGCAGTTCTTC. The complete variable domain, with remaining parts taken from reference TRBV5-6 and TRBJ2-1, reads DAGVTQSPTHLIKTRGQQVTLRCSPKSGHDTVSWYQQALGQGPQFIFQYYEEEERQRGNFPDRFSGHQFPNYSSELNVNALLLGDSALYLCASSWGRTDYNEQFFGPGTRLTVL.

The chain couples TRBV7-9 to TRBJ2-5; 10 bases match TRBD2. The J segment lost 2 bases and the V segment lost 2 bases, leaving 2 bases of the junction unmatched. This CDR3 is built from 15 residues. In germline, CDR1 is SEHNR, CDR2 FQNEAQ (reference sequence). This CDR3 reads CASSLQLAGQETQYF. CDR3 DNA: TGTGCCAGCAGCTTACAACTAGCGGGGCAAGAGACCCAGTACTTC.

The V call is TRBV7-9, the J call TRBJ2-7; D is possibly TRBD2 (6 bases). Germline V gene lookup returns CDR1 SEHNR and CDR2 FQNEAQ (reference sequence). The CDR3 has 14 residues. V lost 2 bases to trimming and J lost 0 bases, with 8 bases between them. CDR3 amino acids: CASSLFSGSYEQYF. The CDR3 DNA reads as TGTGCCAGCAGCTTATTTAGCGGCTCCTACGAGCAGTACTTC.

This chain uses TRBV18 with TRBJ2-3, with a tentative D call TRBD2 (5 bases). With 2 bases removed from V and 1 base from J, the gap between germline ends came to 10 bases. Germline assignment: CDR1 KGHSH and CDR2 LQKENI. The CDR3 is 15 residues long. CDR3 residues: CASSPSRVGTDTQYF. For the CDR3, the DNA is TGTGCCAGCTCACCATCGCGGGTTGGCACAGATACGCAGTATTTT. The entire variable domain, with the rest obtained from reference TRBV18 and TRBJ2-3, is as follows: NAGVMQNPRHLVRRRGQEARLRCSPMKGHSHVYWYRQLPEEGLKFMVYLQKENIIDESGMPKERFSAEFPKEGPSILRIQQVVRGDSAAYFCASSPSRVGTDTQYFGPGTRLTVL.

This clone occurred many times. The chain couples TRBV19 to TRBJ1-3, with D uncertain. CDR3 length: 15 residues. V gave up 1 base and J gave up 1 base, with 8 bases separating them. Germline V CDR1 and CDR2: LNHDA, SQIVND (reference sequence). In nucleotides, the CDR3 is TGTGCCAGTAGTATAGCCCGCGGTTCTGGAAACACCATATATTTT. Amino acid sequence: CASSIARGSGNTIYF.

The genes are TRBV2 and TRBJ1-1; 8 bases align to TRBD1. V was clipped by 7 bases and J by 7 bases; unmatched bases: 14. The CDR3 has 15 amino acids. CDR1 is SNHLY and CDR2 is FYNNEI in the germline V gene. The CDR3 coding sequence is TGTGCCAGCACCACCGACAGGGGAAACTTGGGTGAAGCTTTCTTT. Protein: CASTTDRGNLGEAFF. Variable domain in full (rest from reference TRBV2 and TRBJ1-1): EPEVTQTPSHQVTQMGQEVILRCVPISNHLYFYWYRQILGQKVEFLVSFYNNEISEKSEIFDDQFSVERPDGSNFTLKIRSTKLEDSAMYFCASTTDRGNLGEAFFGQGTRLTVV.

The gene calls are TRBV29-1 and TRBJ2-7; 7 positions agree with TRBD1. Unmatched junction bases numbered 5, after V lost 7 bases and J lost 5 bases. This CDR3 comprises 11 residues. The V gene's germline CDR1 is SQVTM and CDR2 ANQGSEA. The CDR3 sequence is CSANRGDEQYF. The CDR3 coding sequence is TGCAGCGCAAACAGGGGTGACGAGCAGTACTTC.

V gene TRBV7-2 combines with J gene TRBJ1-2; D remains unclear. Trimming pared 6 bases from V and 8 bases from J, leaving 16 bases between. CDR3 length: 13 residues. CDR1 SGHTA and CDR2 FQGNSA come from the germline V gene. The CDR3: CASSPPRQGGYTF. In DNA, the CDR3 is TGTGCCAGCAGTCCACCTAGGCAAGGGGGCTACACCTTC.

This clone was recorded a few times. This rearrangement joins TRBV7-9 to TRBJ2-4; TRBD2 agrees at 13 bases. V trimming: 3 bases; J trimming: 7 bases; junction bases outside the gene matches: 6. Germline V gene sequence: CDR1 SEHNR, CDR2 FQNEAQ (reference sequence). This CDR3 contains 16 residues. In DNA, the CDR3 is TGTGCCAGCAGCTTCGGACTAGCGGGAGAGGGGAACATTCAGTACTTC. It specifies CASSFGLAGEGNIQYF.

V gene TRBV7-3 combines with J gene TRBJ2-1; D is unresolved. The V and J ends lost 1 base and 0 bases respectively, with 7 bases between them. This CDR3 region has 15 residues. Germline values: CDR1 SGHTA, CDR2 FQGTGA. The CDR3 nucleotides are TGTGCCAGCAGCTTAAGGCCGGGCTCCTACAATGAGCAGTTCTTC. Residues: CASSLRPGSYNEQFF.

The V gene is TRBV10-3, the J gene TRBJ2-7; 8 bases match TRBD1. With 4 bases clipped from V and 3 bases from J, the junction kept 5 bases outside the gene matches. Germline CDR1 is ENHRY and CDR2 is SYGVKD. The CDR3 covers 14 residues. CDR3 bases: TGTGCCATCAGTGCGGCAGGGGGCTACTACGAGCAGTACTTC. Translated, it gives CAISAAGGYYEQYF.

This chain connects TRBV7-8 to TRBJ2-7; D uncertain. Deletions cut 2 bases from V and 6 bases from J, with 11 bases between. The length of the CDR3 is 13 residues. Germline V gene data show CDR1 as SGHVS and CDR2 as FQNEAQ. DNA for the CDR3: TGTGCCAGCAGCTTAATGAACCATGGCGAGCAGTACTTC. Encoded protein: CASSLMNHGEQYF.

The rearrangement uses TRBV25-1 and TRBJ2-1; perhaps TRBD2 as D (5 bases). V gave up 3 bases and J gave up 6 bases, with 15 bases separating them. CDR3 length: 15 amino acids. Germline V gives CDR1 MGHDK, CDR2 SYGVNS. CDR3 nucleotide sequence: TGTGCCAGCAGTGATTCGACTACCACAGCCAATGAGCAGTTCTTC. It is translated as CASSDSTTTANEQFF.

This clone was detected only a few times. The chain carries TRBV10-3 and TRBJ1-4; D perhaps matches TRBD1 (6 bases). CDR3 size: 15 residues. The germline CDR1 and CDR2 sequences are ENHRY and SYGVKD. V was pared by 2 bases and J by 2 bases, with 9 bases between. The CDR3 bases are TGTGCCATCAGTGAGCAGGGGATGACTAATGAAAAACTGTTTTTT. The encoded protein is CAISEQGMTNEKLFF.

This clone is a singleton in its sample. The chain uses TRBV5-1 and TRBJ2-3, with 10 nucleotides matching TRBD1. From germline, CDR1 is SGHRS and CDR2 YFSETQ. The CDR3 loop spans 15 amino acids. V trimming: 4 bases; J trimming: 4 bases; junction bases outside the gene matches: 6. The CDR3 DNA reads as TGCGCCAGCAGCCCGGGACAGGGGAAAGCAGATACGCAGTATTTT. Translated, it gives CASSPGQGKADTQYF.

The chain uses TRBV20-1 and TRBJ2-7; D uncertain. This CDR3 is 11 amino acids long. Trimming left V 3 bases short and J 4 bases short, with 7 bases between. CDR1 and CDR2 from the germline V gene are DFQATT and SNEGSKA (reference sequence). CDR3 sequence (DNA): TGCAGTGCTAGGGCCGTTTACGAGCAGTACTTC. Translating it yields CSARAVYEQYF.

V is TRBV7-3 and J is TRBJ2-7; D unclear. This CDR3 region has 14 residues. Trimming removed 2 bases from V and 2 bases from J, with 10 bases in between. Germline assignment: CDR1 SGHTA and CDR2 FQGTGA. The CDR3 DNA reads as TGTGCCAGCAGCTTAGACGTAGGGACCTACGAGCAGTACTTC. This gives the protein CASSLDVGTYEQYF.

CDR3 sequence: CASSPGLAGDTQYF. The CDR3 nucleotides read TGTGCCAGCAGCCCAGGACTAGCTGGGGATACGCAGTATTTT. The rearrangement links TRBV7-8 to TRBJ2-3, with 8 positions matching TRBD2. The CDR3 is 14 residues long. V lost 5 bases to trimming and J lost 6 bases; unmatched junction nucleotides: 7. The germline gives CDR1 SGHVS, CDR2 FQNEAQ.